This T cell receptor beta chain was captured in a study of blood T cell repertoires in COVID-19. Across the study: T cells, B-cell-depleted T cells, or PBMCs supplied cDNA or gDNA.

After removal of 2 bases from V and 3 bases from J, the junction contained 10 bases not matched to a gene. The CDR3 totals 17 residues. Germline CDR1 is MNHEY and CDR2 is SVGEGT. Sequencing was performed with immunoSEQ multiplex PCR; in TCRdb, only in-frame clones are kept and a portion is missing. The repertoire has 500,000 to 600,000 clones, 85% to 90% of them found once; the top ten carry less than 9.5%. Enrollment of patients from Seattle took place during active infection, with longitudinal follow-up. This TCR was sampled from a woman between 45 and 60 years old with COVID-19, enrolled during active disease. Source material: peripheral blood. The rearrangement joins TRBV6-2 or TRBV6-3 to TRBJ2-7; 10 nucleotides line up with TRBD1. The CDR3 protein is CASSYHPGTGAFYEQYF. Written as DNA, the CDR3 is TGTGCCAGCAGTTACCATCCCGGGACAGGGGCCTTCTACGAGCAGTACTTC.